These T cell receptor beta chains were read from a single sample in a study of blood T cell repertoires in COVID-19. The method was immunoSEQ multiplex PCR; TCRdb's version includes in-frame clones alone and lacks a portion of them. The table lists 250,000 or so clones, approximately 91% of them singletons. Sequencing was performed on peripheral blood. The receptors stem from a woman between 40 and 55 years old who had recovered from COVID-19. Each CDR3 is given with its conserved first and last residue. The D gene is left open where the match is weak. Clone size is not always given. Where it is, it says once, few, many or a class for expanded clones.

clone_size	d_call	j_call	v_call	cdr3_aa	cdr3_nt
once	TRBD1	TRBJ1-2	TRBV20-1	CSASDQGARYGYTF	TGCAGTGCCAGTGACCAGGGGGCGAGATATGGCTACACCTTC
-	-	TRBJ2-7	TRBV18	CASSPAGSGYEQYF	TGTGCCAGCTCACCGGCCGGGAGTGGCTACGAGCAGTACTTC
-	TRBD1	TRBJ1-1	TRBV7-9	CASSLARGLTEAFF	TGTGCCAGCAGCTTAGCTAGGGGGCTTACTGAAGCTTTCTTT
-	TRBD1	TRBJ1-2	TRBV29-1	CSVEDESGQRRDRASYGYTF	TGCAGCGTTGAAGATGAGTCGGGACAACGTCGGGACAGGGCCTCCTATGGCTACACCTTC
-	TRBD2	TRBJ2-1	TRBV6-1	CASSDLAGPYNEQFF	TGTGCCAGCAGTGATCTAGCGGGGCCCTACAATGAGCAGTTCTTC
-	-	TRBJ2-2	TRBV5-5	CASSLAAGGGSTGELFF	TGTGCCAGCAGCTTGGCGGCCGGTGGGGGGAGCACCGGGGAGCTGTTTTTT
-	-	TRBJ1-2	TRBV20-1	CSAAQGSGYTF	TGCAGTGCGGCACAGGGATCTGGCTACACCTTC
-	-	TRBJ2-3	TRBV10-1	CASSEGGSGTDTQYF	TGCGCCAGCAGTGAAGGGGGTAGCGGCACAGATACGCAGTATTTT
-	TRBD1	TRBJ2-5	TRBV11-1	CASSSWTGGQETQYF	TGTGCCAGCAGCTCCTGGACAGGGGGCCAAGAGACCCAGTACTTC
-	TRBD2	TRBJ2-1	TRBV6-5	CASKYSGSYNEQFF	TGTGCCAGCAAGTACAGCGGGAGTTACAATGAGCAGTTCTTC
-	TRBD2	TRBJ2-1	TRBV7-3	CASSNGLAGYNEQFF	TGTGCCAGCAGCAATGGACTAGCGGGTTACAATGAGCAGTTCTTC
-	-	TRBJ2-7	TRBV30	CATEMGGPTYEQYF	TGTGCCACCGAAATGGGGGGGCCCACCTACGAGCAGTACTTC
-	-	TRBJ2-2	TRBV6-4	CASSEEMNTGELFF	TGTGCCAGCAGCGAGGAGATGAACACCGGGGAGCTGTTTTTT
few	-	TRBJ1-3	TRBV25-1	CASSENAPGGSGNTIYF	TGTGCCAGCAGTGAAAACGCCCCGGGGGGCTCTGGAAACACCATATATTTT
-	TRBD2	TRBJ2-7	TRBV12-3/TRBV12-4	CASSPGTSEQYF	TGTGCCAGCAGCCCCGGGACTAGCGAGCAGTACTTC
-	-	TRBJ1-1	TRBV5-1	CASSLWQSNTEAFF	TGCGCCAGCAGCTTGTGGCAGTCGAACACTGAAGCTTTCTTT
-	-	TRBJ1-5	TRBV18	CASSPPSQGPQHF	TGTGCCAGCTCACCACCGAGCCAGGGACCCCAGCATTTT
-	-	TRBJ1-2	TRBV28	CASRPQGSHGYTF	TGTGCCAGCAGACCCCAGGGGTCCCATGGCTACACCTTC
-	TRBD2	TRBJ2-2	TRBV24-1	CATGPGGGTGELFF	TGTGCCACCGGACCGGGGGGTGGTACCGGGGAGCTGTTTTTT
-	-	TRBJ2-1	TRBV7-9	CASSLPEGQLSSYNEQFF	TGTGCCAGCAGCTTACCGGAAGGACAATTGAGCTCCTACAATGAGCAGTTCTTC